This T cell receptor (beta chain) was recorded in a study of blood T cell repertoires in COVID-19. Looking at the study overall: The origin of the acute and convalescent COVID-19 samples was the United States, Italy and Spain. PBMCs, B-cell-depleted T cells, or T cells were the source of the cDNA or gDNA that made up the material.

Original processing notes: Estimates of nucleated cell counts were drawn from the amplification of reference gene primers. Generated by immunoSEQ multiplex PCR, the TCRdb table keeps only in-frame clones and is missing some. That table supplies the V and J calls and clone size; D and trimming were determined from the DNA. The table records 150,000 to 200,000 clones, about 90% of them present only once. Germline V CDR1 and CDR2: SGDLS, YYNGEE. The CDR3 length is 14 residues. Trimming removed 4 bases at V and 3 bases at J, with 13 bases between. The sequence came from a man in his sixties or seventies with active or convalescent COVID-19. The specimen was peripheral blood. The chain combines TRBV9 with TRBJ1-2; a weak D match, TRBD1 (5 bases). The CDR3 DNA reads as TGTGCCAGCAGCACCCCGGGGGGGGACTATGGCTACACCTTC. Translation: CASSTPGGDYGYTF.